Following are 22 T cell receptor beta chains from one sample sequenced in a study of tissue T cells after allogeneic stem cell transplantation. The time point denotes: mouse harvest day 7 after allogeneic transplant. The graft held 10^6 splenic CD5+ T cells and 10^7 T-cell-depleted bone marrow cells. Using immunoSEQ multiplex PCR, the repertoire was profiled, and TCRdb retains in-frame clones only, with some absent. Of 6,400 or so clones in the sample, 50% were seen once. Material: gut tissue. These receptors all stem from a female BALB/c mouse given C57BL/6 T cells with graft-versus-host disease after an allogeneic hematopoietic cell transplant.

This clone was seen a handful of times. Genes and germline come from the mouse. With the read ending 1 residue before the CDR3 end, the germline J gene is used to fill in that end. The gene calls are TRBV23 and TRBJ1-1. The CDR3 has 14 residues. Germline CDR1 is KGHTA and CDR2 is FQNQQP. Incomplete CDR3 DNA: TGCTCCAGCAGACGGACGTCTTCAAACACAGAAGTCTTC. Residues: CSSRRTSSNTEVF. The complete CDR3 reads CSSRRTSSNTEVFF.

This clone was counted only a few times. Gene names refer to mouse genes. Read coverage stops 1 residue before the CDR3 terminus; the germline J gene supplies the remainder. The J gene is TRBJ2-7, the V gene TRBV26; D is uncertain. The CDR3 totals 13 residues. From germline, CDR1 is KGHPV and CDR2 FQNQEV (reference sequence). Trimming left V 2 bases short and J 1 base short, with 6 bases between. The covered CDR3 bases are TGTGCCAGCAGTCTGAGTGGGTCCTATGAACAGTAC. It translates to CASSLSGSYEQY. The full-length CDR3 reads as CASSLSGSYEQYF.

In regard to this clone: Gene names and germline match the mouse. Read sequence stops 1 residue before the CDR3 end, and the germline J gene provides the missing end. The chain is built from TRBV13-3 and TRBJ1-6; 7 bases are a match to TRBD1. TRBJ1-6 is an open reading frame, and its role is uncertain. The junction had 1 base not matched to a gene; V was cut back by 7 bases and J by 3 bases. The V gene's germline CDR1 is NNHDY and CDR2 SYVADS. The CDR3 runs to 13 residues. This CDR3 reads CASRDSYNSPLYF. The sequenced CDR3 bases are TGTGCCAGCCGGGACAGCTATAATTCGCCCCTCTAC.

Note on this clone: Gene names and germline refer to mouse. The CDR3 end lies 1 residue beyond the end of the read and is filled in from the germline J gene. This chain links TRBV13-2 with TRBJ1-5, with D uncertain. The CDR3 is 13 amino acids. V was shortened by 0 bases and J by 1 base, with 2 bases between the two germline ends. The germline V gene has CDR1 NNHNN and CDR2 SYGAGS (reference sequence). CDR3 residues: CASGDGNNQAPLF. The DNA read from the CDR3 is TGTGCCAGCGGTGATGGCAACAACCAGGCTCCGCTT.

A remark on this clone: The gene names here belong to mouse. Sequencing ends 1 residue short of the CDR3 end; the germline J gene provides the rest. V is TRBV23 and J is TRBJ2-4. Looked up from germline, CDR1 is KGHTA and CDR2 is FQNQQP. This CDR3 is 14 amino acids long. CDR3 residues: CSSSPESSQNTLYF. The part of the CDR3 DNA that was read is TGCTCCAGCAGCCCCGAGTCTAGTCAAAACACCTTGTAC.

This clone occurred a few times. Here the gene names and germline are mouse. The read gets to within 1 residue of the CDR3 end, and the germline J gene fills in the rest. This rearrangement joins TRBV20 to TRBJ2-7; TRBD1 is a possible D gene (5 bases). The V gene lost 1 base and the J gene lost 4 bases, with 8 bases spanning the gap. The CDR3 spans 12 residues. From germline, CDR1 is GFQATS and CDR2 STVNSAI. This chain's CDR3 is CGARGRAYEQYF. Incomplete CDR3 DNA: TGTGGTGCTAGGGGCAGGGCTTATGAACAGTAC. Supplemented by reference TRBV20 and TRBJ2-7, the full variable domain reads GALVYQYPRRTICKSGTSMRMECQAVGFQATSVAWYRQSPQKTFELIALSTVNSAIKYEQNFTQEKFPISHPNLSFSSMTVLNAYLEDRGLYLCGARGRAYEQYFGPGTRLTVL.

Concerning this clone: Mouse names are used for the genes. The CDR3 loop reads CASSRTNYAEQFF. Partial CDR3 DNA: TGTGCCAGCAGTCGGACTAACTATGCTGAGCAGTTC. The V call is TRBV26, the J call TRBJ2-1; no firm D call. The read halts 1 residue ahead of the CDR3 end, with the missing end drawn from the germline J gene. The ends were cut back, 4 bases at V and 0 bases at J, with 4 bases in the middle. The CDR3 is 13 amino acids. Germline values: CDR1 KGHPV, CDR2 FQNQEV (reference sequence).

A word on this clone: Genes here carry mouse names. The read terminates 1 residue before the CDR3 end, so the remaining end is supplied by the germline J gene. The rearrangement links TRBV26 to TRBJ2-1, with unresolved D. The CDR3 is 13 residues long. V was clipped by 1 base and J by 5 bases, with 6 bases between them. CDR1 is KGHPV, CDR2 FQNQEV, per germline (reference sequence). The covered CDR3 bases are TGTGCCAGCAGTCTGTGGCAGAATGCTGAGCAGTTC. Translating gives CASSLWQNAEQF. From start to end, the CDR3 is CASSLWQNAEQFF.

Remarks on this clone: The listed genes are named as in mouse. The read is 1 residue too short to cover the CDR3 end, so that end is filled in from the germline J gene. This chain uses TRBV26 with TRBJ2-1; the match to TRBD2 covers 7 bases. V was clipped by 2 bases and J by 5 bases; unmatched bases: 3. The V gene's germline CDR1 is KGHPV and CDR2 FQNQEV (reference sequence). The CDR3 spans 14 residues. The CDR3 loop reads CASSLLGVHAEQFF. The DNA read from the CDR3 is TGTGCCAGCAGTCTGCTGGGGGTTCATGCTGAGCAGTTC.

This clone came up once. Here the gene names and germline are mouse. Read coverage stops 1 residue before the CDR3 terminus; the germline J gene supplies the remainder. The genes are TRBV15 and TRBJ2-5; TRBD2 agrees at 10 bases. This CDR3 has 14 amino acids. V lost 6 bases to trimming and J lost 3 bases; unmatched junction nucleotides: 3. Germline V gene data show CDR1 as SGHND and CDR2 as FRSKSL. This chain's CDR3 is CASRTGLGQDTQYF. CDR3 DNA (partial): TGTGCCAGCAGAACGGGACTGGGGCAAGACACCCAGTAC. Looking up the rest from reference TRBV15 and TRBJ2-5 gives the full variable domain: DAGVTQTPRHEVAEKGQTIILKCEPVSGHNDLFWYRQTKIQGLELLSYFRSKSLMEDGGAFKDRFKAEMLNSSFSTLKIQPTEPKDSAVYLCASRTGLGQDTQYFGPGTRLLVL.

The sample holds a few counts of this clone. All gene names here are mouse names. The read falls 1 residue short of the CDR3 end, and the missing part is taken from the germline J gene. The genes are TRBV30 and TRBJ2-4; no clear D. CDR1 and CDR2 from the germline V gene are SQVVS and ANEGSEA. Trimming took off 0 bases at V and 0 bases at J, with 4 bases between the two ends. CDR3 length: 13 amino acids. The CDR3 DNA, read in part, is TGTAGTTCTAGAGAAGTTAGTCAAAACACCTTGTAC. Residues: CSSREVSQNTLY. The entire CDR3 is CSSREVSQNTLYF.

With respect to this clone: Gene and germline names: mouse. Sequencing ends 1 residue short of the CDR3 end; the germline J gene provides the rest. This chain connects TRBV3 to TRBJ1-3, with D possibly matching TRBD1 (5 bases). The V gene's germline CDR1 is SNHLY and CDR2 FYNGKV (reference sequence). This CDR3 is built from 15 residues. The V end lost 5 bases, the J end lost 0 bases, and 11 bases lay between the germline ends. This CDR3 is CASSVRDGSGNTLYF. The sequenced CDR3 bases are TGTGCCAGCAGCGTCCGGGACGGTTCTGGAAATACGCTCTAT.

Details on this clone: Gene labels here are mouse ones. Read coverage stops 1 residue before the CDR3 terminus; the germline J gene supplies the remainder. This chain links TRBV13-3 with TRBJ1-6; 9 nucleotides align to TRBD1. TRBJ1-6 is given ORF status, its function remaining uncertain. J lost 5 bases, V lost 2 bases, and 2 bases had no gene match. CDR1 is NNHDY and CDR2 is SYVADS in the germline V gene. The CDR3 is 15 residues long. The CDR3 is CASSEGDRDNSPLYF. The covered CDR3 bases are TGTGCCAGCAGTGAAGGGGACAGGGATAATTCGCCCCTCTAC.

Points on this clone: Mouse gene names apply. The read gets to within 1 residue of the CDR3 end, and the germline J gene fills in the rest. The rearrangement links TRBV19 to TRBJ1-3, with D possibly matching TRBD1 (6 bases). Trimming took 4 bases from V and 0 from J, leaving 11 bases between them. The CDR3 covers 15 residues. The V gene's germline CDR1 is FNHDT and CDR2 SITEND (reference sequence). The CDR3 spells CASSPGHFSGNTLYF. The CDR3 bases that were read are TGTGCCAGCAGTCCGGGACATTTTTCTGGAAATACGCTCTAT.

To note about this clone: Mouse gene names and germline throughout. The read falls 1 residue short of the CDR3 end, and the missing part is taken from the germline J gene. The chain carries TRBV16 and TRBJ1-5, with D possibly matching TRBD1 (6 bases). The CDR3 spans 14 residues. V was shortened by 5 bases and J by 7 bases, with 15 bases between the two germline ends. CDR1 SGHSA and CDR2 FRNQAP come from the germline V gene. CDR3 sequence reads: CASSPPGDGQAPLF. The CDR3 DNA, read in part, is TGTGCAAGCAGCCCGCCAGGGGACGGGCAGGCTCCGCTT.

In its sample, this clone was seen a few times. Genes and germline come from the mouse. The read ends 1 residue shy of where the CDR3 ends; the end is completed using the germline J gene. The rearrangement links TRBV29 to TRBJ2-4; D uncertain. Looked up from germline, CDR1 is MSHET and CDR2 is SYDVDS. V was clipped by 0 bases and J by 0 bases, with 4 bases between them. The CDR3 has 14 amino acids. The sequenced CDR3 bases are TGTGCTAGCAGTTTATCGCCTAGTCAAAACACCTTGTAC. It is translated as CASSLSPSQNTLY. The complete CDR3 protein is CASSLSPSQNTLYF.

About this clone itself: Mouse gene names apply. The CDR3 extends 1 residue past the end of the read, so its final part is completed from the germline J gene. The rearrangement links TRBV15 to TRBJ2-7, with D unclear. This CDR3 spans 12 amino acids. The ends were cut back, 6 bases at V and 4 bases at J, with 10 bases in the middle. CDR1 is SGHND, CDR2 FRSKSL, per germline. CDR3 DNA, as far as it was read: TGTGCCAGCAGGCCGCAGAGATATGAACAGTAC. It translates to CASRPQRYEQY. Given in full, the CDR3 is CASRPQRYEQYF.

As regards this clone: The genes are named according to mouse. The read stops 1 residue short of the end of the CDR3; the missing end is completed from the germline J gene. The V call is TRBV26, the J call TRBJ2-5, with D tentatively TRBD1 (6 bases). V lost 5 bases and J 8 bases, leaving 8 bases between the germline ends. The CDR3 length is 11 residues. From germline, CDR1 is KGHPV and CDR2 FQNQEV (reference sequence). CDR3 loop: CASSGGGTQYF. CDR3 DNA, as far as it was read: TGTGCCAGCAGTGGAGGGGGCACCCAGTAC. The full variable domain, with the rest looked up from reference TRBV26 and TRBJ2-5, is NSKVIQTPRYLVKGQGQKAKMRCIPEKGHPVVFWYQQNKNNEFKFLINFQNQEVLQQIDMTEKRFSAECPSNSPCSLEIQSSEAGDSALYLCASSGGGTQYFGPGTRLLVL.

This clone has more than one count but fewer than ten. The genes and germline here are from mouse. The read ends 1 residue early relative to the CDR3; the germline J gene fills the gap. The chain combines TRBV3 with TRBJ2-4; 7 bases are a match to TRBD1. V shed 0 bases, J shed 5 bases, and the junction held 2 bases outside the gene matches. This CDR3 has 14 amino acids. Germline V CDR1 and CDR2: SNHLY, FYNGKV (reference sequence). Partial CDR3 DNA: TGTGCCAGCAGCTTAGCGGACAGGAGAAACACCTTGTAC. Translating gives CASSLADRRNTLY. The entire CDR3 is CASSLADRRNTLYF.

Details on this clone: The gene names here belong to mouse. Read data end 1 residue before the CDR3 end; the end is taken from the germline J gene. The chain employs TRBV14 and TRBJ2-2; D gene ambiguous. The CDR3 spans 13 residues. Trimming shortened V by 1 base and J by 2 bases, and 3 bases separated the two germline ends. CDR1 is SGHDT, CDR2 FRDEAV, per germline. Incomplete CDR3 DNA: TGTGCCAGCAGTTTCGGGAACACCGGGCAGCTCTAC. Its translation is CASSFGNTGQLY. The entire CDR3 reads CASSFGNTGQLYF.

Note on this clone: Gene names and germline match the mouse. The read stops 1 residue short of the end of the CDR3; the missing end is completed from the germline J gene. The chain is built from TRBV5 and TRBJ2-2; 8 nucleotides match TRBD2. CDR3 size: 17 residues. Germline V gives CDR1 LGHNA, CDR2 YNLKQL (reference sequence). With V trimmed by 0 bases and J by 4 bases, 7 bases remained unmatched. CDR3 region: CASSQDRGGAPTGQLYF. CDR3 DNA, as far as it was read: TGTGCCAGCAGCCAAGATCGGGGGGGGGCGCCCACCGGGCAGCTCTAC.

Remarks on this clone: The germline and genes are mouse ones. The read terminates 1 residue ahead of where the CDR3 ends, so the germline J gene completes it. The sample carries other DNA sequences with the same CDR3. The chain is built from TRBV1 and TRBJ2-7, with 10 positions matching TRBD1. Germline V gene sequence: CDR1 NSQYPW, CDR2 LRSPGD (reference sequence). The CDR3 is made up of 14 amino acids. The ends lost 2 bases at V and 4 bases at J; junction bases unmatched: 2. The covered CDR3 bases are TGCACCTGCAGTGCAAGGGACAGGGGATATGAACAGTAC. Translating it yields CTCSARDRGYEQY. The CDR3, in full, reads CTCSARDRGYEQYF.